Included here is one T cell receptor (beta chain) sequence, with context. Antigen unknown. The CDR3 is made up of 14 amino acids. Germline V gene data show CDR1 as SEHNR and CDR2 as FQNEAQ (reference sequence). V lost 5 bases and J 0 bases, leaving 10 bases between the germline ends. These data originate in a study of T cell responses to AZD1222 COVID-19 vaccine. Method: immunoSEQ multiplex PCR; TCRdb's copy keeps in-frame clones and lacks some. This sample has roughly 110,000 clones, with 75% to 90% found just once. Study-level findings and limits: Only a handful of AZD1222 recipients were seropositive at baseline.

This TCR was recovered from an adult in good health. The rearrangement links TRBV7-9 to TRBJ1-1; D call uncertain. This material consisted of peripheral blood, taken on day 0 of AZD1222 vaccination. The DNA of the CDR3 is TGTGCCAGCAGCCGAGGGAGATTGAACACTGAAGCTTTCTTT. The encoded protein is CASSRGRLNTEAFF.